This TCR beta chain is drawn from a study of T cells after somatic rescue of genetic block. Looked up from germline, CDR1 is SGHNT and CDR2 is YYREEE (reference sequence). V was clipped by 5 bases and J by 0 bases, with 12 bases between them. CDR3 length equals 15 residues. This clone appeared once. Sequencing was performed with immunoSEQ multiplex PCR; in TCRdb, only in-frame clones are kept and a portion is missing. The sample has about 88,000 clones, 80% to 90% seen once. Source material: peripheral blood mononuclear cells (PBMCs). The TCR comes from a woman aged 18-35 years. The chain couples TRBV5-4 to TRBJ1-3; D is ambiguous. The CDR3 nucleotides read TGTGCCAGCAGTCCTGGTACCTCCTCTGGAAACACCATATATTTT. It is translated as CASSPGTSSGNTIYF.